This TCR beta chain appears in the sequencing data of a study of CD8 T cells in ankylosing spondylitis. This clonotype was detected only a few times. Antigen specificity is unknown. As the method for making TCR beta libraries, quantitative 5'-RACE with molecular barcodes was used. Using its own MiXCR run on the 5' RACE reads, TCRdb lists one record per CDR3 protein. The data hold 150,000 to 250,000 distinct CDR3 sequences, with about 13% observed a single time. The CDR3 contains 16 residues. Germline V gene lookup returns CDR1 MGHRA and CDR2 YSYEKL. J was trimmed by 3 bases and V by 3 bases; bases with no gene match: 10. Regarding the study as a whole: The disease-linked clones had a CD8+ phenotype and low blood frequencies. The study identified a TCR beta motif of seven or eight highly homologous variants that appeared characteristic of ankylosing spondylitis blood. In ankylosing spondylitis patients, matched synovial fluid reportedly showed significant enrichment of disease-linked clones.

The receptor was isolated from a male donor with ankylosing spondylitis or in good health (not recorded which). This sequence joins TRBV4-1 and TRBJ2-7; TRBD2 matches 8 bases. The sequenced sample consisted of blood, either unsorted or a sorted T cell fraction (not recorded which). CDR3 coding DNA: TGCGCCAGCAGCCACCCCACTAGCGGTCTAGTCTACGAGCAGTACTTC. Amino acid sequence: CASSHPTSGLVYEQYF.